A selection of T cell receptor beta chains follows, all from one sample in a study of PD-1 blockade in mismatch repair-deficient tumors. Produced via immunoSEQ multiplex PCR; TCRdb's table is partial and in-frame only. The table includes 40,000 to 60,000 clones, over 60% detected once. The sequencing here drew on PBMCs, taken before pembrolizumab treatment. These receptors were obtained from an adult with mismatch repair-deficient cancer. CDR3s include the opening cysteine and the closing phenylalanine or tryptophan. Rows may omit the clone size; those that give it use once, few, many or a size class.

15	TRBV4-1	NA	TRBJ1-1	CASRQQGAIGTEAFF
14	TRBV5-6	medium-sized	TRBJ2-2	CASSLGRNTGELFF
14	TRBV18	NA	TRBJ2-1	CASSPPSEDNEQFF
15	TRBV30	NA	TRBJ2-3	CAWSAWDSLTDTQYF
15	TRBV28	NA	TRBJ2-5	CASSLGTGGQETQYF
15	TRBV19	NA	TRBJ2-1	CASRRVGSSYNEQFF
14	TRBV5-4	NA	TRBJ2-7	CASSFGTSGYEQYF
14	TRBV21-1	NA	TRBJ2-7	CASRYRVWGYEQYF
16	TRBV4-2	NA	TRBJ2-1	CASSQDGGRGWNEQFF
15	TRBV30	NA	TRBJ1-2	CAWSHKSGTGDGYTF
16	TRBV7-9	NA	TRBJ1-2	CASSSTGTGFLDGYTF
13	TRBV1	many	TRBJ1-2	CTSSETGGVGYTF
14	TRBV29-1	NA	TRBJ2-3	CSVFLAASTDTQYF
17	TRBV4-1	many	TRBJ2-5	CASSPRAARGIGETQYF
16	TRBV27	NA	TRBJ2-1	CASSDLRGSSYNEQFF
14	TRBV5-4	few	TRBJ2-3	CASSLVGEADTQYF
15	TRBV5-1	NA	TRBJ1-2	CASSLEFDYRGENTF
13	TRBV30	NA	TRBJ1-2	CAWSVRQGGGYTF
13	TRBV29-1	NA	TRBJ2-3	CSVDIGLTDTQYF
17	TRBV4-2	NA	TRBJ1-1	CASSQDLRQGATTEAFF
15	TRBV30	NA	TRBJ2-3	CAWSPLAGGTDTQYF
19	TRBV5-6	NA	TRBJ2-1	CASSVEALAGVGGYNEQFF
12	TRBV7-9	NA	TRBJ2-7	CASSLAGWEQYF
16	TRBV28	NA	TRBJ1-2	CASSFTPGTGNYGYTF
13	TRBV27	once	TRBJ2-5	CASSLSSQETQYF
15	TRBV4-1	few	TRBJ1-1	CASSQDPGEYTEAFF
14	TRBV2	NA	TRBJ1-1	CASSRGPHSTEAFF
12	TRBV19	NA	TRBJ2-7	CASSIKGSEQYF
13	TRBV5-5	NA	TRBJ1-2	CASSLIQGYGYTF
14	TRBV9	NA	TRBJ2-5	CASSVGPTQETQYF
18	TRBV11-2	NA	TRBJ2-3	CASSSRLAGETSTDTQYF
12	TRBV2	NA	TRBJ1-1	CASMIMNTEAFF
15	TRBV27	NA	TRBJ2-7	CASSLSEGASYEQYF
13	TRBV19	NA	TRBJ1-2	CAINRQDRYGYTF
13	TRBV6-6	NA	TRBJ2-3	CASSYSTGDTQYF
16	TRBV5-4	NA	TRBJ2-2	CASSQAGGSNTGELFF
19	TRBV7-6	NA	TRBJ2-2	CASSSKSMADQKYTGELFF
15	TRBV4-2	NA	TRBJ2-3	CASSQDWLAPNTQYF
14	TRBV7-9	NA	TRBJ2-7	CASSSNGLAYEQYF
15	TRBV5-1	once	TRBJ1-1	CASSLEAGENTEAFF
14	TRBV2	NA	TRBJ1-1	CASSDRDTNTEAFF
15	TRBV5-5	NA	TRBJ2-1	CASSWSTSGATEQFF
14	TRBV19	NA	TRBJ2-5	CASSIRGSGETQYF
13	TRBV18	NA	TRBJ2-5	CASSPAGVETQYF
14	TRBV11-1	NA	TRBJ2-7	CASSRNRDTYEQYF
14	TRBV19	NA	TRBJ1-5	CASSMRIFDQPQHF
16	TRBV11-2	NA	TRBJ1-1	CASSLVRTVLNTEAFF
15	TRBV5-4	NA	TRBJ2-7	CASSSVGLGRYEQYF
14	TRBV6-6	NA	TRBJ1-2	CASSYSGPNYGYTF
15	TRBV4-2	NA	TRBJ1-4	CASSQMTESNEKLFF
13	TRBV6-6	NA	TRBJ2-7	CASSLQGKYEQYF
15	TRBV2	few	TRBJ2-7	CASAVELASSYEQYF
16	TRBV5-1	NA	TRBJ2-7	CASSLWASGSSYEQYF
13	TRBV9	NA	TRBJ2-1	CASSVGTDNEQFF
14	TRBV6-1	once	TRBJ1-3	CASSEGRRGNTIYF
14	TRBV5-8	few	TRBJ1-2	CASRMTGGNYGYTF
13	TRBV6-5	NA	TRBJ1-1	CASRMDTITEAFF